This record covers a single T cell receptor (beta chain). Clones were sequenced by immunoSEQ multiplex PCR, and TCRdb holds only the in-frame ones, with some missing. The sample holds about 350,000 clones, about 86% seen once. With 0 bases removed from V and 0 bases from J, the gap between germline ends came to 14 bases. The germline V gene has CDR1 LGHNA and CDR2 YSLEER. The CDR3 length is 18 residues. This record belongs to a study of Ad26.COV2.S vaccination and SARS-CoV-2 variants. Treatment here: 15 to 20 received Ad26.COV2.S at low or high dose, single or two shots; about 5 received placebo; per-sample allocation not given. All samples were drawn on day 63, counting from the first vaccine or placebo injection. Ad26.COV2.S expressed prefusion-stabilized spike from the original Wuhan strain.

The sequencing here drew on peripheral blood, taken in a trial of Ad26.COV2.S vaccine versus placebo. The TCR originated in a person between 18 and 60 years old who received the Ad26.COV2.S COVID-19 vaccine or a placebo. The chain joins TRBV4-3 to TRBJ1-4; possibly TRBD1 for D (5 bases). CDR3 in amino acids: CASSQDRQRFTTNEKLFF. CDR3 coding DNA: TGCGCCAGCAGCCAAGACCGACAGAGGTTCACAACTAATGAAAAACTGTTTTTT.